Detailed here is one T cell receptor beta chain. The germline V gene encodes CDR1 MNHNY and CDR2 SVGAGI (reference sequence). The CDR3 is made up of 15 amino acids. V lost 2 bases to trimming and J lost 7 bases; unmatched junction nucleotides: 6. Under the authors' procedure: From reference gene primer amplification, estimates of nucleated cell counts were derived. The assay was immunoSEQ multiplex PCR, and TCRdb's table has in-frame clones only and misses some. The V and J calls and clone size were taken over from that table, and D and trimming were inferred from the DNA. There are around 300,000 clones in the sample; over 75% occur only once, and 13% lies in the top ten. The data stem from a study of blood T cell repertoires in COVID-19. Study-wide background: The samples span acute and convalescent COVID-19 from the United States, Italy and Spain. T cells, B-cell-depleted T cells, or PBMCs supplied cDNA or gDNA.

The chain is built from TRBV6-6 and TRBJ2-2; TRBD2 agrees at 8 bases. Specimen: peripheral blood. This clonotype was obtained from a human donor in a cohort sampled during active COVID-19. CDR3 region: CASSYGTRDGGELFF. Here the CDR3 DNA reads TGTGCCAGCAGTTACGGGACTAGGGATGGCGGGGAGCTGTTTTTT.